The 15 T cell receptor beta chains presented below share a single source sample, sequenced in a study of blood T cell repertoires in COVID-19. TCRdb's table, derived via immunoSEQ multiplex PCR, lists solely in-frame clones and lacks some. The data show roughly 350,000 clones, with more than 90% seen just once and approximately 18% held by the top ten. The sample was PBMCs or T cells enriched from blood (not recorded which). Receptors were obtained from a woman aged 25 to 45 who had recovered from COVID-19.

This chain links TRBV5-8 with TRBJ2-1; TRBD1 matches 7 bases. The CDR3 length is 15 residues. Per germline, CDR1 SGHTS and CDR2 YDEGEE. With 2 bases clipped from V and 3 bases from J, the junction kept 5 bases outside the gene matches. CDR3 loop: CASSFRQGSYNEQFF. The CDR3 DNA sequence: TGTGCCAGCAGCTTCCGACAGGGTAGCTACAATGAGCAGTTCTTC.

The chain has TRBV18 and TRBJ2-1; D is unclear. The CDR3 extends over 17 amino acids. Trimming took off 6 bases at V and 5 bases at J, with 23 bases between the two ends. CDR1 KGHSH and CDR2 LQKENI come from the germline V gene. This CDR3 reads CASSLPTLDSRDNEQFF. The CDR3 bases are TGTGCCAGCTCTCTTCCTACTCTAGACTCCCGGGACAATGAGCAGTTCTTC.

CDR3 sequence (DNA): TGTGCCAGCAGCTTTGACACAGACACTGAAGCTTTCTTT. As protein: CASSFDTDTEAFF. The rearrangement uses TRBV7-3 and TRBJ1-1, with D unresolved. This CDR3 comprises 13 residues. The germline V gene encodes CDR1 SGHTA and CDR2 FQGTGA. Trimming took 3 bases from V and 3 from J, leaving 8 bases between them.

The genes are TRBV2 and TRBJ1-2; 8 nucleotides align to TRBD1. The CDR3 totals 15 residues. Germline V gene data show CDR1 as SNHLY and CDR2 as FYNNEI. Trimming at V came to 5 bases and at J to 5 bases, leaving 10 bases not matched to a gene. The CDR3 here is CASSSGTGDRYGYTF. CDR3 sequence (DNA): TGTGCCAGCAGTTCCGGGACAGGCGACAGGTATGGCTACACCTTC.

The V gene is TRBV27, the J gene TRBJ2-5, with D possibly TRBD1 on 5 matching bases. The CDR3 spans 16 residues. Trimming took off 5 bases at V and 4 bases at J, with 20 bases between the two ends. CDR1 and CDR2 (germline): MNHEY, SMNVEV (reference sequence). This CDR3 reads CASSRDSSGVRETQYF. The CDR3 nucleotides read TGTGCCAGCAGTCGCGACAGCAGTGGGGTAAGAGAGACCCAGTACTTC.

V gene TRBV6-5 combines with J gene TRBJ1-6; the D is unclear. The CDR3 runs to 13 residues. Trimming left V 6 bases short and J 6 bases short, with 9 bases between. Looked up from germline, CDR1 is MNHEY and CDR2 is SVGAGI. The CDR3 sequence: CASRGELNSPLHF. The CDR3 coding sequence is TGTGCCAGCAGAGGAGAGCTTAATTCACCCCTCCACTTT.

The chain has TRBV18 and TRBJ2-7; possibly TRBD1 for D (6 bases). Trimming shortened V by 0 bases and J by 6 bases, and 15 bases separated the two germline ends. Germline-derived CDR1 and CDR2 are KGHSH and LQKENI. CDR3 size: 15 residues. The CDR3 sequence: CASSPPAGAKGEQYF. The CDR3 DNA reads TGTGCCAGCTCACCACCGGCAGGGGCGAAAGGCGAGCAGTACTTC.

The chain recombines TRBV3-1 (or the pseudogene TRBV3-2) with TRBJ1-2, with TRBD1 identical over 9 bases. The CDR3 totals 13 residues. V was pared by 4 bases and J by 6 bases, with 3 bases of the junction left unmatched. CDR1 LGHDT and CDR2 YNNKEL come from the germline V gene (reference sequence). The DNA of the CDR3 is TGTGCCAGCAGCCCCGGACAGGGGAATGGCTACACCTTC. Its protein is CASSPGQGNGYTF.

The gene calls are TRBV24-1 and TRBJ2-1; TRBD2 matches 11 bases. The ends lost 3 bases at V and 4 bases at J; junction bases unmatched: 4. This CDR3 is 16 amino acids long. The germline CDR1 and CDR2 sequences are KGHDR and SFDVKD. DNA for the CDR3: TGTGCCACCAGTGATCCGGGACTAGCGGATTACAATGAGCAGTTCTTC. The encoded protein is CATSDPGLADYNEQFF.

The CDR3 is CASRPAGQGYGYTF. The CDR3 DNA follows: TGCGCCAGCAGACCCGCGGGACAGGGCTATGGCTACACCTTC. The chain uses TRBV5-1 and TRBJ1-2; 9 bases match TRBD1. J lost 4 bases, V lost 5 bases, and 6 bases had no gene match. Germline V gene sequence: CDR1 SGHRS, CDR2 YFSETQ. The CDR3 is 14 amino acids.

The rearrangement uses TRBV5-1 and TRBJ2-5; 8 bases match TRBD2. CDR1 SGHRS and CDR2 YFSETQ come from the germline V gene. Germline trimming cut 3 bases from V and 5 bases from J; bases unmatched to any gene: 9. CDR3 length: 15 residues. Here the CDR3 DNA reads TGCGCCAGCAGCTCCCTCGGGGGGGCCGGGGAGACCCAGTACTTC. Encoded protein: CASSSLGGAGETQYF.

The chain combines TRBV7-8 with TRBJ2-1; D is possibly TRBD2 (6 bases). The CDR3 totals 15 residues. From germline, CDR1 is SGHVS and CDR2 FQNEAQ. Trimming pared 1 base from V and 0 bases from J, leaving 7 bases between. CDR3 nucleotide sequence: TGTGCCAGCAGCTTAGTGGGGGGCTCCTACAATGAGCAGTTCTTC. This gives the protein CASSLVGGSYNEQFF.

The rearrangement joins TRBV4-2 to TRBJ2-2; D might be TRBD2 (6 bases). CDR3 size: 14 residues. The germline V gene encodes CDR1 LGHNA and CDR2 YNFKEQ. Trimming removed 0 bases at V and 7 bases at J, with 9 bases between. The CDR3 sequence: CASSQDVRDGELFF. CDR3 in DNA: TGTGCCAGCAGCCAAGATGTGCGGGACGGGGAGCTGTTTTTT.

This clone was detected a few times. The chain is built from TRBV4-1 and TRBJ2-7, with D tentatively TRBD2 (5 bases). Germline V CDR1 and CDR2: MGHRA, YSYEKL. With 4 bases removed from V and 0 bases from J, the gap between germline ends came to 16 bases. The CDR3 loop spans 16 amino acids. CDR3 protein: CASSPRLAPSSYEQYF. Written as DNA, the CDR3 is TGCGCCAGCAGCCCCCGGCTAGCCCCCAGCTCCTACGAGCAGTACTTC.

The CDR3 nucleotides are TGTGCCAGTAGCGGGAGGGCCGTGGGGACCCAGTACTTC. Translation: CASSGRAVGTQYF. V usage is TRBV19 and J usage is TRBJ2-5, with 8 positions matching TRBD2. The CDR3 extends over 13 amino acids. Germline V gives CDR1 LNHDA, CDR2 SQIVND (reference sequence). The J segment lost 7 bases and the V segment lost 6 bases, leaving 7 bases of the junction unmatched.